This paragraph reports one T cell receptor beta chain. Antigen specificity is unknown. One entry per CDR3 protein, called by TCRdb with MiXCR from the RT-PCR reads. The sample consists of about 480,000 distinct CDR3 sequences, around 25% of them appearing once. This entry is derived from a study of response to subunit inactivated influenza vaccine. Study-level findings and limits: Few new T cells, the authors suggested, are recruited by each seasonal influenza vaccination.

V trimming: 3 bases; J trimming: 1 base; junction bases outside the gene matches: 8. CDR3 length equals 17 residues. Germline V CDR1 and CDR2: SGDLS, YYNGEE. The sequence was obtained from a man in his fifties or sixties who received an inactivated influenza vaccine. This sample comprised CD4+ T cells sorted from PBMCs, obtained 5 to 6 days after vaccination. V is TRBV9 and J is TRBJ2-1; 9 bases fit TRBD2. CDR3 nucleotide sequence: TGTGCCAGCAGCGCTTCAGCGGGAGGTGGTTCCTACAATGAGCAGTTCTTC. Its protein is CASSASAGGGSYNEQFF.